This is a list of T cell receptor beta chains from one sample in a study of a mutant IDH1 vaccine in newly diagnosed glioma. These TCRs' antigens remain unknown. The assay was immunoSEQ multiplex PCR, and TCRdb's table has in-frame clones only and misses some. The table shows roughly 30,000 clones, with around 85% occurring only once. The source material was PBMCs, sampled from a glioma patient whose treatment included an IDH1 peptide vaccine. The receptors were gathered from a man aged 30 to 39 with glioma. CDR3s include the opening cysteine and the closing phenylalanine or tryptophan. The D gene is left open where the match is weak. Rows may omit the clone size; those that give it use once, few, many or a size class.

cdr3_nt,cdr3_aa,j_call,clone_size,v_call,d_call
TGTGCCAGCAGCTTAGTACCCGGCAAGATAGAACCTATAGAGACCCAGTACTTC,CASSLVPGKIEPIETQYF,TRBJ2-5,NA,TRBV7-8,NA
TGTGCCAGCAGCCTTGGGACTTACGAGCAGTACTTC,CASSLGTYEQYF,TRBJ2-7,once,TRBV28,NA
TGTGCCAGCAGCTTGCTTGCGGCCGAGCAGTACTTC,CASSLLAAEQYF,TRBJ2-7,NA,TRBV5-6,NA
TGTGCCAGCAGCCAGGACCTAGCGGGGAGCACAGATACGCAGTATTTT,CASSQDLAGSTDTQYF,TRBJ2-3,NA,TRBV4-2,TRBD2
TGTGCCACCAGGACAGGGGCGGACTATGGCTACACCTTC,CATRTGADYGYTF,TRBJ1-2,NA,TRBV10-3,TRBD1
TGTGCCATCAAGCCGGAATTGAGAAACACCGGGGAGCTGTTTTTT,CAIKPELRNTGELFF,TRBJ2-2,NA,TRBV10-3,NA
TGTGCCAGCAGCTTAGGGCCAAGGAATGAAAAACTGTTTTTT,CASSLGPRNEKLFF,TRBJ1-4,NA,TRBV11-2,NA
TGTGCCAGCAGTGAGGGTAGCGCGTTTCAAGAGACCCAGTACTTC,CASSEGSAFQETQYF,TRBJ2-5,NA,TRBV2,NA
TGTGCCAGCAGCCAAACCTCCCCAGGAACTGACACCTTC,CASSQTSPGTDTF,TRBJ1-2,NA,TRBV14,NA
TGTGCCAGCAGCCCTGACAGAGTCAGAGATACGCAGTATTTT,CASSPDRVRDTQYF,TRBJ2-3,once,TRBV7-3,NA
TGTGCCTGGAGTGTAAGGGGAGGCGCCCTTTCACCCCTCCACTTT,CAWSVRGGALSPLHF,TRBJ1-6,NA,TRBV30,NA
TGTGCCAGCAGCCAAGACAACAGGGGGCCCCAGCATTTT,CASSQDNRGPQHF,TRBJ1-5,NA,TRBV14,TRBD1
TGTGCCTGGTCAGGGTTTAGAGGGGACACTGAAGCTTTCTTT,CAWSGFRGDTEAFF,TRBJ1-1,NA,TRBV30,NA
TGTGCCAGTCTAGCCCTAGACAGGAACTCCAGCGGAAGAACCACCGGGGAGCTGTTTTTT,CASLALDRNSSGRTTGELFF,TRBJ2-2,NA,TRBV6-4,NA
TGTGCCAGCAGTTTCCAGACCGGGGAGCTGTTTTTT,CASSFQTGELFF,TRBJ2-2,NA,TRBV28,NA
TGTGCCAGCAGTTTTACCACAGTGAACACTGAAGCTTTCTTT,CASSFTTVNTEAFF,TRBJ1-1,NA,TRBV27,NA
TGCGCCAGCAGCCTCGACACAGGGGAGGGTAATGAAAAACTGTTTTTT,CASSLDTGEGNEKLFF,TRBJ1-4,NA,TRBV4-1,TRBD1
TGTGCCTGGAGTCTTGTTGGGACATTTCAAAACACCATATATTTT,CAWSLVGTFQNTIYF,TRBJ1-3,NA,TRBV30,NA
TGCGCCAGCAGCTCCGGAGCCGGGGATACGCAGTATTTT,CASSSGAGDTQYF,TRBJ2-3,NA,TRBV5-1,NA
TGTGCCAGCAGCTGGACCGGGACAATGAAGACTGAAGCTTTCTTT,CASSWTGTMKTEAFF,TRBJ1-1,NA,TRBV5-5,NA
TGCAGCGTTGAAGGGGGGCCATCCTACAATGAGCAGTTCTTC,CSVEGGPSYNEQFF,TRBJ2-1,NA,TRBV29-1,NA
TGTGCCAGCAGTTACTCGTTGCAGTCTAATCAGCCCCAGCATTTT,CASSYSLQSNQPQHF,TRBJ1-5,NA,TRBV6-5,NA
TGTGCCAGCAGTTTTGGGCAGGGGTTTAGGAGCAATCAGCCCCAGCATTTT,CASSFGQGFRSNQPQHF,TRBJ1-5,NA,TRBV28,NA
TGTGCCAGCAGTGACGGAGGGCTTGATGAAAAACTGTTTTTT,CASSDGGLDEKLFF,TRBJ1-4,NA,TRBV2,NA
TGTGCCAGCAGTTACTCCCGGCTTCCGGAGGCCCAGTACTTC,CASSYSRLPEAQYF,TRBJ2-5,NA,TRBV6-5,NA
TGTGCCAGCAGCCCGGGGGGGTTAAATCAGCCCCAGCATTTT,CASSPGGLNQPQHF,TRBJ1-5,NA,TRBV7-9,NA
TGTGCCAGCAGCTCACGGGGAGAGGGGAGCAGAGCTTTCTTT,CASSSRGEGSRAFF,TRBJ1-1,few,TRBV28,NA
TGTGCCTGGAGTACGGACAGGGGATACGAGCAGTACTTC,CAWSTDRGYEQYF,TRBJ2-7,NA,TRBV30,TRBD1
TGTGCCAGCAGCCCGGGAGAGGGACTAAGGGCCTACAATGAGCAGTTCTTC,CASSPGEGLRAYNEQFF,TRBJ2-1,NA,TRBV7-8,TRBD2
TGTGCCAGCAGCTTATTAGGCGGGGGGAGCACAGATACGCAGTATTTT,CASSLLGGGSTDTQYF,TRBJ2-3,NA,TRBV7-2,TRBD2
TGTGCCAGCAGTGGACGGGATAATTCACCCCTCCACTTT,CASSGRDNSPLHF,TRBJ1-6,few,TRBV6-1,NA
TGTGCCAGCAAGCCGGCAGGACGTAATCAGCCCCAGCATTTT,CASKPAGRNQPQHF,TRBJ1-5,NA,TRBV2,NA
TGTGCCAGCAGCCCGCAGGGGGGTCGGGGCAATCAGCCCCAGCATTTT,CASSPQGGRGNQPQHF,TRBJ1-5,NA,TRBV7-2,TRBD1
TGTGCCAGCAGAAGGGGGGTCCCGGCCGGGGAGCTGTTTTTT,CASRRGVPAGELFF,TRBJ2-2,NA,TRBV2,NA
TGTGCCAGTAGTACGGACAGGGCCTACGAGCAGTACTTC,CASSTDRAYEQYF,TRBJ2-7,once,TRBV19,TRBD1
TGTGCCAGCAGGCATCGCGGACTAGTGATTGATACGCAGTATTTT,CASRHRGLVIDTQYF,TRBJ2-3,NA,TRBV5-6,TRBD2
TGTGCCAGCAGTTTAGTACGCGGCCGCACAGATACGCAGTATTTT,CASSLVRGRTDTQYF,TRBJ2-3,NA,TRBV27,NA
TGCGCCAGCAGCTCTGGGACTAGCGAGTCCTACGAGCAGTACTTC,CASSSGTSESYEQYF,TRBJ2-7,NA,TRBV5-1,TRBD2
TGTGCCAGTCAGACAGCCTTCAACACCGGGGAGCTGTTTTTT,CASQTAFNTGELFF,TRBJ2-2,once,TRBV27,NA
TGTGCCAGCAGCCTCTCCCCGGGGGCAGGAACTGGCTACACCTTC,CASSLSPGAGTGYTF,TRBJ1-2,once,TRBV5-6,NA
TGCAGCGTCCAAGTCTCGGACAAGCCTAACTATGGCTACACCTTC,CSVQVSDKPNYGYTF,TRBJ1-2,NA,TRBV29-1,NA
TGCGCCAGCAGCTTTAGCGGGAGCGACACCGGGGAGCTGTTTTTT,CASSFSGSDTGELFF,TRBJ2-2,NA,TRBV5-1,TRBD2
TGTGCCAACGGGACTGGGTGGGATGAGCAGTTCTTC,CANGTGWDEQFF,TRBJ2-1,NA,TRBV12-1,NA
TGTGCCAGCAGCCCCGGGACCGAGTTTCCCTATGGCTACACCTTC,CASSPGTEFPYGYTF,TRBJ1-2,NA,TRBV13,NA
TGCGCCAGCAGCTGGGGTAGCGGGGGGGCCAATGAGCAGTTCTTC,CASSWGSGGANEQFF,TRBJ2-1,once,TRBV5-1,TRBD2
TGCGCCAGCAGCCAAGATGCGGCTGGATACGAGCAGTACTTC,CASSQDAAGYEQYF,TRBJ2-7,NA,TRBV4-3,NA
TGTGCCAGCAGCTTCGCTAGCGGGGAGCAAGAGACCCAGTACTTC,CASSFASGEQETQYF,TRBJ2-5,NA,TRBV9,TRBD2
TGTGCCAGTATGTTGGGGCCGGACACTGAAGCTTTCTTT,CASMLGPDTEAFF,TRBJ1-1,once,TRBV19,NA
TGCGCCAGCAGGGGGTACGGAACTAACTATGGCTACACCTTC,CASRGYGTNYGYTF,TRBJ1-2,NA,TRBV4-1,NA
TGTGCCAGCAGTCCCCGGGACAGGAGAGATTCACCCCTCCACTTT,CASSPRDRRDSPLHF,TRBJ1-6,NA,TRBV6-5,TRBD1
TGTGCCAGCAGCTTTTCAGGGAACACTGAAGCTTTCTTT,CASSFSGNTEAFF,TRBJ1-1,NA,TRBV7-8,NA
TGCGCCAGCGGGCTAGCGGGACTCGATGAGCAGTTCTTC,CASGLAGLDEQFF,TRBJ2-1,once,TRBV10-1,TRBD2
TGTGCCTGGAGTGCGTGGCAAGGGACAGGGGGTTATGGCTACACCTTC,CAWSAWQGTGGYGYTF,TRBJ1-2,NA,TRBV30,TRBD1
TGTGCCAGCAGCACTACTAGTGGGGGGGCAGAGACCCAGTACTTC,CASSTTSGGAETQYF,TRBJ2-5,NA,TRBV9,NA
TGCGCCAGCAGCCAAGTGGGCAGGGGCGCCGGGAGGGGCAATCAGCCCCAGCATTTT,CASSQVGRGAGRGNQPQHF,TRBJ1-5,NA,TRBV4-1,NA
TGTGCCAGCAGTGAAGGGCGGACTTCTAACTATGGCTACACCTTC,CASSEGRTSNYGYTF,TRBJ1-2,NA,TRBV27,NA
TGTGCCAGCAGCCGCAGAGAGGCCACAGATACGCAGTATTTT,CASSRREATDTQYF,TRBJ2-3,NA,TRBV5-4,NA